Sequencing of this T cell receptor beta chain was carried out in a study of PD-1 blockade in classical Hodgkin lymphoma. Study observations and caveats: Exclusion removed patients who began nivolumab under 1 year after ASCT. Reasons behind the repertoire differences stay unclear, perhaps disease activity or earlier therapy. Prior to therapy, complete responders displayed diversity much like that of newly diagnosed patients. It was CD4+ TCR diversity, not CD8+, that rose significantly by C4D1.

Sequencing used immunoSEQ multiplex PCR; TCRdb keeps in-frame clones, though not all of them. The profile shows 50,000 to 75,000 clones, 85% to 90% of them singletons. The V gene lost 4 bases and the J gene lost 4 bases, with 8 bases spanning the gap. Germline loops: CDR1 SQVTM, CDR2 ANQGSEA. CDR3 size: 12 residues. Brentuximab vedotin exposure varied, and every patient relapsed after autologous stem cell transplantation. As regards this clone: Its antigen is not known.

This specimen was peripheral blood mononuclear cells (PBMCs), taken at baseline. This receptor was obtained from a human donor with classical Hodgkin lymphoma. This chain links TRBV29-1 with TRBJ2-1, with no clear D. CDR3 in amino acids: CSVGLGYNEQFF. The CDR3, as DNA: TGCAGCGTTGGCCTCGGGTACAATGAGCAGTTCTTC.